The 25 T cell receptor beta chains below were found in one sample sequenced in a study of cytomegalovirus exposure and HLA in healthy donors. This PCR relied on a set of 60 Vbeta primers and 13 Jbeta primers. Clones were read by immunoSEQ multiplex PCR, and TCRdb kept only the in-frame ones, dropping some. The data hold fewer than 250,000 clones, with around 83% observed a single time. Sequencing input: PBMCs. The receptors come from a woman between 50 and 59 years old in good health and CMV-seropositive.

The chain recombines TRBV5-1 with TRBJ2-3, with a possible D match to TRBD1 (6 bases). The germline gives CDR1 SGHRS, CDR2 YFSETQ. This CDR3 region has 15 residues. V was pared by 2 bases and J by 4 bases, with 14 bases between. CDR3 region: CASSFAQGGSDTQYF. The CDR3 DNA is TGCGCCAGCAGCTTTGCACAGGGCGGGTCAGATACGCAGTATTTT.

V and J are TRBV6-1 and TRBJ1-1; perhaps TRBD1 as D (5 bases). V was trimmed by 6 bases and J by 5 bases, leaving 19 bases between them. This CDR3 contains 15 residues. Germline CDR1 reads MNHNS; CDR2 reads SASEGT. CDR3 sequence reads: CASRASIGGNTEAFF. The CDR3 DNA reads as TGTGCCAGCAGAGCCTCGATCGGGGGGAATACTGAAGCTTTCTTT.

The J gene is TRBJ1-5, the V gene TRBV27; 8 bases match TRBD1. CDR3 length: 16 amino acids. V lost 3 bases to trimming and J lost 2 bases; unmatched junction nucleotides: 6. Germline V gene lookup returns CDR1 MNHEY and CDR2 SMNVEV (reference sequence). Written as DNA, the CDR3 is TGTGCCAGCAGTTTCCAGGGGGCTATCGGCAATCAGCCCCAGCATTTT. It yields the protein CASSFQGAIGNQPQHF.

This clone has just one count. CDR3 sequence: CASGPGTSGTDEQFF. Here the CDR3 DNA reads TGTGCTAGTGGCCCCGGGACTAGCGGTACGGATGAGCAGTTCTTC. The chain joins TRBV12-5 to TRBJ2-1; 11 bases map to TRBD2. The CDR3 runs to 15 residues. V trimming: 6 bases; J trimming: 8 bases; junction bases outside the gene matches: 9. The germline V gene encodes CDR1 LGHNT and CDR2 FRNRAP.

CDR3 DNA: TGTGCCAGCAGTTACTCTTGGCAAAGCTCCTACGAGCAGTACTTC. Translation: CASSYSWQSSYEQYF. The V gene is TRBV6-5, the J gene TRBJ2-7; no firm D call. Trimming removed 0 bases at V and 0 bases at J, with 9 bases between. CDR3 length equals 15 residues. Per germline, CDR1 MNHEY and CDR2 SVGAGI.

The V gene is TRBV27, the J gene TRBJ1-6, with 7 bases identical to TRBD1. CDR3 length equals 16 residues. The germline CDR1 and CDR2 sequences are MNHEY and SMNVEV (reference sequence). The ends lost 2 bases at V and 4 bases at J; junction bases unmatched: 5. The CDR3 sequence: CASSLRDSGYNSPLHF. Written as DNA, the CDR3 is TGTGCCAGCAGTTTAAGGGACAGCGGGTATAATTCACCCCTCCACTTT.

J is TRBJ2-7 and V is TRBV28, with D possibly TRBD1 on 5 matching bases. Per the germline V gene, CDR1 is MDHEN and CDR2 is SYDVKM. V was shortened by 5 bases and J by 4 bases, with 15 bases between the two germline ends. The CDR3 runs to 14 residues. CDR3 bases: TGTGCCAGCAGTGTAAGCCCAGGGTTTTACGAGCAGTACTTC. This translates into CASSVSPGFYEQYF.

The V call is TRBV6-5, the J call TRBJ1-1, with D possibly being TRBD1 (5 bases). Germline V gene sequence: CDR1 MNHEY, CDR2 SVGAGI. Between the trimmed V and J ends, which lost 7 bases and 1 base, there was a span of 10 bases. There are 13 residues in the CDR3. CDR3 sequence: CASTRQRNTEAFF. CDR3 in DNA: TGTGCCAGCACCCGACAGAGGAACACTGAAGCTTTCTTT.

This chain uses TRBV5-1 with TRBJ2-2; 8 nucleotides match TRBD1. The CDR3 covers 16 residues. The junction had 9 bases not matched to a gene; V was cut back by 2 bases and J by 6 bases. Germline lookup yields CDR1 SGHRS and CDR2 YFSETQ. CDR3 residues: CASSFFQGAIAGELFF. The CDR3 region has the DNA TGCGCCAGCAGCTTTTTTCAGGGGGCGATTGCCGGGGAGCTGTTTTTT.

Only one count was recorded for this clone. The rearrangement links TRBV7-3 to TRBJ2-1; 9 bases align to TRBD2. The V segment lost 2 bases and the J segment 5 bases; nucleotides outside the gene matches: 4. Germline assignment: CDR1 SGHTA and CDR2 FQGTGA. The CDR3 runs to 15 residues. CDR3 protein: CASSLDAGGNNEQFF. DNA for the CDR3: TGTGCCAGCAGCTTAGATGCGGGGGGGAACAATGAGCAGTTCTTC. Full variable domain (outside the CDR3, taken from reference TRBV7-3 and TRBJ2-1): GAGVSQTPSNKVTEKGKYVELRCDPISGHTALYWYRQSLGQGPEFLIYFQGTGAADDSGLPNDRFFAVRPEGSVSTLKIQRTERGDSAVYLCASSLDAGGNNEQFFGPGTRLTVL.

Here the CDR3 DNA reads TGTGCCAGCAGCGCCGGGCGGTACAGGCACCAAGAGACCCAGTACTTC. As protein: CASSAGRYRHQETQYF. V and J are TRBV9 and TRBJ2-5; tentative D call: TRBD1 (5 bases). Per germline, CDR1 SGDLS and CDR2 YYNGEE. The CDR3 totals 16 residues. Trimming removed 3 bases at V and 0 bases at J, with 15 bases between.

V usage is TRBV20-1 and J usage is TRBJ1-2; D is possibly TRBD1 (6 bases). The CDR3 has 11 amino acids. Trimming stripped 5 bases from V and 6 bases from J, with 10 bases between. CDR1 and CDR2 from the germline V gene are DFQATT and SNEGSKA (reference sequence). CDR3 in DNA: TGCAGTGCTTCAGGGGCCCATGGCTACACCTTC. Encoded protein: CSASGAHGYTF.

This clone turned up a few times. The chain has TRBV7-9 and TRBJ1-1; D not certain. V lost 4 bases and J 8 bases, leaving 8 bases between the germline ends. The CDR3 covers 11 residues. The V gene's germline CDR1 is SEHNR and CDR2 FQNEAQ (reference sequence). The CDR3 region is CASSSFGEAFF. The CDR3 DNA sequence: TGTGCCAGCAGCTCATTCGGGGAAGCTTTCTTT. Using reference TRBV7-9 and TRBJ1-1 for the parts outside the CDR3, the full variable domain is DTGVSQNPRHKITKRGQNVTFRCDPISEHNRLYWYRQTLGQGPEFLTYFQNEAQLEKSRLLSDRFSAERPKGSFSTLEIQRTEQGDSAMYLCASSSFGEAFFGQGTRLTVV.

This clone was picked up a small number of times. This chain joins TRBV5-1 and TRBJ1-1, with 10 bases identical to TRBD1. Germline CDR1 reads SGHRS; CDR2 reads YFSETQ. The CDR3 spans 13 residues. V gave up 4 bases and J gave up 6 bases; unmatched junction bases: 3. The CDR3 nucleotides are TGCGCCAGCAGCCGGGACAGGGGTTCTGAAGCTTTCTTT. It encodes CASSRDRGSEAFF.

Only a few counts were recorded for this clone. The chain joins TRBV4-1 to TRBJ1-5, with D perhaps matching TRBD1 (5 bases). The CDR3 sequence is 14 residues long. V shed 0 bases and J shed 4 bases, with 7 bases lying between them. CDR1 MGHRA and CDR2 YSYEKL come from the germline V gene. CDR3 amino acids: CASSQESGNQPQHF. For the CDR3, the DNA is TGCGCCAGCAGCCAAGAGTCAGGGAATCAGCCCCAGCATTTT.

CDR3 sequence: CASSRSRYNEQFF. The CDR3 bases are TGTGCCAGCAGCCGCTCCCGGTACAATGAGCAGTTCTTC. The chain joins TRBV7-2 to TRBJ2-1; D gene uncertain. The germline CDR1 and CDR2 sequences are SGHTA and FQGNSA. The CDR3 runs 13 residues. Trimming removed 5 bases at V and 4 bases at J, with 9 bases between.

This chain joins TRBV10-3 and TRBJ2-3, with 10 positions matching TRBD1. This CDR3 is 14 amino acids long. J gave up 4 bases and V 4 bases, and 2 bases lay outside the gene matches. Per germline, CDR1 ENHRY and CDR2 SYGVKD. CDR3 DNA sequence: TGTGCCATCAGTGGCGGGACAGGGGCAGATACGCAGTATTTT. Amino acids: CAISGGTGADTQYF.

V gene TRBV7-9 combines with J gene TRBJ1-3; D gene uncertain. In germline, CDR1 is SEHNR, CDR2 FQNEAQ (reference sequence). The ends were cut back, 2 bases at V and 2 bases at J, with 4 bases in the middle. This CDR3 has 13 amino acids. This CDR3 is CASSLPAGNTIYF. CDR3 coding DNA: TGTGCCAGCAGCTTACCGGCTGGAAACACCATATATTTT. Based on the CDR3 plus reference TRBV7-9 and TRBJ1-3, the full variable domain is DTGVSQNPRHKITKRGQNVTFRCDPISEHNRLYWYRQTLGQGPEFLTYFQNEAQLEKSRLLSDRFSAERPKGSFSTLEIQRTEQGDSAMYLCASSLPAGNTIYFGEGSWLTVV.

V and J are TRBV5-6 and TRBJ1-6; tentatively, D is TRBD1 (5 bases). The CDR3 extends over 16 amino acids. CDR1 and CDR2 from the germline V gene are SGHDT and YYEEEE. V was shortened by 2 bases and J by 3 bases, with 12 bases between the two germline ends. The CDR3 DNA reads as TGTGCCAGCAGCTTTGCCCAGGGCCTCTATAATTCACCCCTCCACTTT. This sequence encodes CASSFAQGLYNSPLHF.

V usage is TRBV6-1 and J usage is TRBJ2-3; D perhaps matches TRBD1 (6 bases). There are 15 residues in the CDR3. In germline, CDR1 is MNHNS, CDR2 SASEGT. V shed 6 bases and J shed 1 base, with 14 bases lying between them. CDR3 in DNA: TGTGCCAGCAGCAGGGGTCAGGTCGGCACAGATACGCAGTATTTT. Translating gives CASSRGQVGTDTQYF.

This sequence joins TRBV28 and TRBJ2-5; 7 positions agree with TRBD1. V trimming: 4 bases; J trimming: 12 bases; junction bases outside the gene matches: 17. CDR1 is MDHEN and CDR2 is SYDVKM in the germline V gene. The CDR3 sequence is 15 residues long. DNA of the CDR3: TGTGCCAGCAGTTCGACAGGGACCATCTCTTTCTACAAGTACTTC. It yields the protein CASSSTGTISFYKYF.

This clone was seen a few times. The rearrangement links TRBV5-1 to TRBJ2-5; unclear D gene. The V gene lost 2 bases and the J gene lost 0 bases, with 5 bases spanning the gap. The V gene's germline CDR1 is SGHRS and CDR2 YFSETQ. The CDR3 extends over 13 amino acids. The CDR3 DNA follows: TGCGCCAGCAGCTTACGGGACCAAGAGACCCAGTACTTC. This translates into CASSLRDQETQYF.

The V call is TRBV7-9, the J call TRBJ1-2; no reliable D call. CDR1 SEHNR and CDR2 FQNEAQ come from the germline V gene (reference sequence). This CDR3 comprises 14 residues. Between the trimmed V and J ends, which lost 1 base and 6 bases, there was a span of 12 bases. The CDR3: CASSLGLQSDGYTF. The CDR3 DNA follows: TGTGCCAGCAGCTTAGGTCTCCAATCGGATGGCTACACCTTC.

The V and J genes are TRBV19 and TRBJ1-5; tentatively, D is TRBD1 (6 bases). Germline V gene sequence: CDR1 LNHDA, CDR2 SQIVND (reference sequence). V lost 3 bases and J 6 bases, leaving 12 bases between the germline ends. This CDR3 contains 14 residues. CDR3 sequence (DNA): TGTGCCAGTAGTATGCCCAGGGGCTCTCAGCCCCAGCATTTT. Translation gives CASSMPRGSQPQHF.

The V gene is TRBV19, the J gene TRBJ2-7; D possibly corresponds to TRBD1 (5 bases). The CDR3 totals 15 residues. Per germline, CDR1 LNHDA and CDR2 SQIVND (reference sequence). V lost 3 bases to trimming and J lost 0 bases, with 12 bases between them. CDR3 region: CASSIAGRVSYEQYF. In nucleotides, the CDR3 is TGTGCCAGTAGTATCGCTGGCAGGGTCTCCTACGAGCAGTACTTC.